A selection of T cell receptor beta chains follows, all from one sample in a study of T cells in Graves' hyperthyroidism and ophthalmopathy. TCRdb reprocessed the multiplex PCR reads with MiXCR, giving one entry per CDR3 protein. Of around 520,000 distinct CDR3 sequences in the sample, approximately 14% are singletons; the top ten hold around 13%. Sample: blood. The receptors derive from a middle-aged woman with Graves' hyperthyroidism. Both conserved end residues are part of each CDR3. D genes are given only for firm matches. Size is omitted from some rows. Given values are once, few, many or a class for expanded clones.

v_gene	abundance	j_gene	d_gene	CDR3nt	CDR3aa
TRBV6-1	few	TRBJ2-3	NA	TGTGCCAGCAGTTCGTATTATAGCACAGATACGCAGTATTTT	CASSSYYSTDTQYF
TRBV9	NA	TRBJ1-5	NA	TGTGCCAGCAGCGTAGACGGGGTTCAGCCCCAGCATTTT	CASSVDGVQPQHF
TRBV7-9	NA	TRBJ1-1	NA	TGTGCCAGCATGCAGCTAGCTAAGGACACTGAAGCTTTCTTT	CASMQLAKDTEAFF
TRBV5-1	many	TRBJ2-1	NA	TGCGCCAGCAGCTCCCGGGACGGACTCTACAATGAGCAGTTCTTC	CASSSRDGLYNEQFF
TRBV19	NA	TRBJ1-2	TRBD1	TGTGCCAGTAGTAGGGATTCAGGGGGTGCTAAGGACGGCTACACCTTC	CASSRDSGGAKDGYTF
TRBV7-9	NA	TRBJ1-4	NA	TGTGCCAGCAGCAGAAAGCCCTCAGACGAAGAAAAACTGTTTTTT	CASSRKPSDEEKLFF
TRBV3-1	many	TRBJ2-7	NA	TGTGCCAGCAGCCAACCCTACGTGGGGGCTTACGAGCAGTACTTC	CASSQPYVGAYEQYF
TRBV7-2	few	TRBJ2-3	NA	TGTGCCAGCAGCTTAAGTTTGAATACGCAGTATTTT	CASSLSLNTQYF
TRBV5-4	NA	TRBJ2-7	TRBD2	TGTGCCAGCAGTAACCAGGGACTAGCAGTCTACGAGCAGTACTTC	CASSNQGLAVYEQYF
TRBV5-5	many	TRBJ2-2	NA	TGTGCCAGCACCCTAGAGAACACCGGGGAGCTGTTTTTT	CASTLENTGELFF
TRBV28	many	TRBJ2-3	NA	TGTGCCAGCAGATACAGGGTACGGTCAGATACGCAGTATTTT	CASRYRVRSDTQYF
TRBV6-1	many	TRBJ2-7	TRBD2	TGTGCCAGCACCTCACAAGCGGGAGGATCCTACGAGCAGTACTTC	CASTSQAGGSYEQYF
TRBV3-1	once	TRBJ2-7	TRBD2	TGTGCCAGCAGCCAAGGGTTAGCGGGAGGTGTCGAGCAGTACTTC	CASSQGLAGGVEQYF
TRBV12-5	NA	TRBJ2-1	TRBD2	TGTGCTAGTGGCACAACTAGCGCGAGCTCCTACAATGAGCAGTTCTTC	CASGTTSASSYNEQFF
TRBV19	NA	TRBJ1-1	NA	TGTGCCAGTAGTCCGAAATCCTTTAACACTGAAGCTTTCTTT	CASSPKSFNTEAFF
TRBV2	many	TRBJ2-7	NA	TGTGCCAGCGGGACCGGAACAGGGCGCGAGCAGTACTTC	CASGTGTGREQYF
TRBV28	many	TRBJ2-5	NA	TGTGCCAGCAGTTTCACTTCTGGGGCTGTGGGAGAGACCCAGTACTTC	CASSFTSGAVGETQYF
TRBV29-1	few	TRBJ1-2	TRBD1	TGCAGCACTCGCAGGGGGCTGAACTATGGCTACACCTTC	CSTRRGLNYGYTF
TRBV9	NA	TRBJ2-5	NA	TGTGCCAGCAGCGCGGGTGGGGCAGCCCAAGAGACCCAGTACTTC	CASSAGGAAQETQYF
TRBV7-9	many	TRBJ2-7	TRBD1	TGTGCCAGCAGCGCAACAGGGGCGACGAGCGAGCAGTACTTC	CASSATGATSEQYF
TRBV6-1	many	TRBJ2-2	NA	TGTGCCAGCAGTTACAGGGTATCCGGGGAGCTGTTTTTT	CASSYRVSGELFF
TRBV9	few	TRBJ1-1	TRBD1	TGTGCCAGCAGCTCGAAGGAAACCGGGACAGAGAACACTGAAGCTTTCTTT	CASSSKETGTENTEAFF
TRBV6-2/TRBV6-3	few	TRBJ2-7	NA	TGTGCCAGCAGTTACTCAGACAACGGTGTGGAGCAGTACTTC	CASSYSDNGVEQYF
TRBV29-1	NA	TRBJ2-1	TRBD2	TGCAGCGTTGATGTCTCCGGGAGGTCCTACAATGAGCAGTTCTTC	CSVDVSGRSYNEQFF
TRBV6-1	NA	TRBJ1-2	TRBD1	TGTGCCAGCATTACGATGACAGGGGGCTATGGCTACACCTTC	CASITMTGGYGYTF
TRBV5-1	NA	TRBJ2-3	NA	TGCGCCAGCAGCTTGTGGGGAGACACCACAGATACGCAGTATTTT	CASSLWGDTTDTQYF
TRBV29-1	many	TRBJ2-5	TRBD1	TGCAGCGTTGAAAACAGGGGCGCAGGGGAGACCCAGTACTTC	CSVENRGAGETQYF
TRBV27	few	TRBJ2-6	NA	TGTGCCAGCAGTTTATGGGGGTTCTCTGGGGCCAACGTCCTGACTTTC	CASSLWGFSGANVLTF
TRBV7-2	NA	TRBJ1-4	NA	TGTGCCAGCAGCTTCGTTGGGGTTAGGGGTGAAAAACTGTTTTTT	CASSFVGVRGEKLFF
TRBV6-5	NA	TRBJ2-5	TRBD2	TGTGCCAGCAGTTACTCTGCTAGCGGGAGGGCCTGGGAGACCCAGTACTTC	CASSYSASGRAWETQYF
TRBV6-1	many	TRBJ2-7	NA	TGTGCCAGCAGTTCCCAGACGGGTTACTACGGGCAGTACTTC	CASSSQTGYYGQYF
TRBV9	NA	TRBJ2-5	TRBD2	TGTGCCAGCAACCGAGCGGGGTTCGGAGAGACCCAGTACTTC	CASNRAGFGETQYF
TRBV19	NA	TRBJ2-1	TRBD2	TGTGCCAGTAGTATAACAGGACTAGCGGGAGGGATCTACAATGAGCAGTTCTTC	CASSITGLAGGIYNEQFF
TRBV4-1	NA	TRBJ2-1	TRBD2	TGCGCCAGCAGCCGTCCGGGACTAGCCCCATCGGATGAGCAGTTCTTC	CASSRPGLAPSDEQFF
TRBV27	many	TRBJ1-1	NA	TGTGCCAGCAGTTTCCTAACGGACACTGAAGCTTTCTTT	CASSFLTDTEAFF
TRBV19	NA	TRBJ1-2	NA	TGTGCCAGTAGTATAGGGGACGGGGACGACTATGGCTACACCTTC	CASSIGDGDDYGYTF
TRBV6-1	many	TRBJ2-1	NA	TGTACCAGCAGAGATCCTAGGACCCCCGGCGAGCAGTTCTTC	CTSRDPRTPGEQFF